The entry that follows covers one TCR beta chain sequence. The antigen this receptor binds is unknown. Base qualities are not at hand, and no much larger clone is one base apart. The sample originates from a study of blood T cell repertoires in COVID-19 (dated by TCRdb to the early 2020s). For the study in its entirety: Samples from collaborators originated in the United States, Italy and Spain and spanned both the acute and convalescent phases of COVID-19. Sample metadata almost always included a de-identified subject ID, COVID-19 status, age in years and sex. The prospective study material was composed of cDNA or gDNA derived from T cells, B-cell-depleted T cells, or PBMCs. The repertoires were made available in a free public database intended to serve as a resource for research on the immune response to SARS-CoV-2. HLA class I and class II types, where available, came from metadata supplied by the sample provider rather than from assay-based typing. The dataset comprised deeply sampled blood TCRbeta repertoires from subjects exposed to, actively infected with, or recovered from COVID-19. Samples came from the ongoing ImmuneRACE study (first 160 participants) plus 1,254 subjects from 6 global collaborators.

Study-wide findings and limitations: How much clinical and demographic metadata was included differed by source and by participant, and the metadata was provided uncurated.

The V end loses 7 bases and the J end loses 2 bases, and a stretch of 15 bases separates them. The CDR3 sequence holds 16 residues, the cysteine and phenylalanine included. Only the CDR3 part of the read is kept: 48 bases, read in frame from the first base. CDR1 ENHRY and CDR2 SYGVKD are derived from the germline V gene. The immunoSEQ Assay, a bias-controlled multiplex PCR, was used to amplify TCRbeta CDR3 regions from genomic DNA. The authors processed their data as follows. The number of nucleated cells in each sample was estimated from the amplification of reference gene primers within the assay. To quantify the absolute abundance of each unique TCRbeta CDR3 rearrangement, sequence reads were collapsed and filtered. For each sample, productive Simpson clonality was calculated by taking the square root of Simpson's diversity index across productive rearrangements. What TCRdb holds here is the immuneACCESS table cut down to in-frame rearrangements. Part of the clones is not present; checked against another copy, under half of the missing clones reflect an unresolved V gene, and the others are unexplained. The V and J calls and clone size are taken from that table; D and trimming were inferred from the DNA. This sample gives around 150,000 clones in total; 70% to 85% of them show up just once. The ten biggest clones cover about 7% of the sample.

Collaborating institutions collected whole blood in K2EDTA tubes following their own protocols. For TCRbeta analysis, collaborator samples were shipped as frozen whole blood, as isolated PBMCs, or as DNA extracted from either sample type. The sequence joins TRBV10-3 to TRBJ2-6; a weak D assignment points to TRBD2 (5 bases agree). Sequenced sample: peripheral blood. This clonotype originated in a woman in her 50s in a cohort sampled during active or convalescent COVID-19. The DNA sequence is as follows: TGTGCCATCAAAGACCTAATGGGAGCTGGGGCCAACGTCCTGACTTTC. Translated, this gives CAIKDLMGAGANVLTF.